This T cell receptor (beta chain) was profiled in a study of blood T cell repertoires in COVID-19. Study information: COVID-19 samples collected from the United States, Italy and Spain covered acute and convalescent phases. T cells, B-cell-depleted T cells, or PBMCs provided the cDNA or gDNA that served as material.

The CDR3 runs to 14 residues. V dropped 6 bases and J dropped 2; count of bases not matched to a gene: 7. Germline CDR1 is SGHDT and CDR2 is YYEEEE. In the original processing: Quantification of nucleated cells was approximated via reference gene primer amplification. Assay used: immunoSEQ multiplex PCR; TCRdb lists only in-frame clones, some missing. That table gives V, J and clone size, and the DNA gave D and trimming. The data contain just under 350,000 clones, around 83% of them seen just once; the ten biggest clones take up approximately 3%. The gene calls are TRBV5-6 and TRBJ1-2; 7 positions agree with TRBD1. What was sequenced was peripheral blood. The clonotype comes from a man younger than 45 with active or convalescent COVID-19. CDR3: CASTEQGENYGYTF. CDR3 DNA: TGTGCCAGCACCGAGCAGGGGGAAAACTATGGCTACACCTTC. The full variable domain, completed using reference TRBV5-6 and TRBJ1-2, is DAGVTQSPTHLIKTRGQQVTLRCSPKSGHDTVSWYQQALGQGPQFIFQYYEEEERQRGNFPDRFSGHQFPNYSSELNVNALLLGDSALYLCASTEQGENYGYTFGSGTRLTVV.